This T cell receptor beta chain comes out of a study of CD8+CD57+ T cells in acquired aplastic anemia. Overall study: When averaged, DNA from sorted CD4+ and CD8+ cells came to about 2.9 ug.

Investigators profiled TCR beta VDJ and CDR3 from genomic DNA template. One entry per CDR3 protein results from TCRdb running MiXCR on the reads. The sample has hundreds of thousands of distinct CDR3 sequences; approximately 56% are singletons. This clonotype is a singleton in its sample. The CDR3 carries no conserved terminal phenylalanine or tryptophan, so it likely arises from a read error. Trimming shortened V by 3 bases and J by 1 base, and 13 bases separated the two germline ends. There are 15 residues in the CDR3. Looked up from germline, CDR1 is SGHVS and CDR2 is FNYEAQ. The V call is TRBV7-6, the J call TRBJ2-7; D unresolved. Sequenced sample: sorted CD4+, CD8+, or CD8+CD57+ T cells (not recorded which) from PBMCs. The clonotype originates from a human donor with severe aplastic anemia or a healthy control (not recorded which). In DNA form, the CDR3 reads TGTGCCAGCAGCTTGGGCATAAGCCAATCCTACGAGCAGTACTCC. Amino acids: CASSLGISQSYEQYS.